The rows below give T cell receptor beta chains drawn from one sample of a study of shared clonotypes between healthy human individuals. Only in-frame clones appear in the TCRdb table, and some are missing; sequencing was by immunoSEQ multiplex PCR. The data contain a few million clones, approximately 93% of them singletons. Sequencing was done on a sample of naive CD4+ T cells from PBMCs. The receptors here all came from a man aged 18 to 29 in good health. Some clones in this sample may be carry-over from other donors' samples. Both conserved end residues are part of each CDR3. A D gene is named only where the DNA matches it firmly.

j_gene,d_gene,v_gene,CDR3aa
TRBJ2-1,TRBD2,TRBV5-1,CASSGVAGSDNEQFF
TRBJ2-2,.,TRBV13,CASSFFTRTGELFF
TRBJ1-3,.,TRBV6-1,CASSEGRFSGNTIYF
TRBJ2-5,.,TRBV20-1,CSATRQETQYF
TRBJ1-1,.,TRBV7-8,CASSLTSEAFF
TRBJ2-2,.,TRBV7-7,CASSLLGGTGELFF
TRBJ1-1,TRBD1,TRBV5-4,CASSPSGGRNTEAFF
TRBJ1-2,.,TRBV5-1,CASSLAETTGYGYTF
TRBJ2-1,.,TRBV7-2,CASSSYTPGQPAFF
TRBJ1-2,TRBD1,TRBV28,CASYGQENYGYTF
TRBJ2-6,.,TRBV28,CASSLTFGASGANVLTF
TRBJ2-5,.,TRBV6-1,CASSATGRGKETQYF
TRBJ2-7,.,TRBV5-5,CASSLALSEQYF
TRBJ2-3,TRBD1,TRBV5-1,CASSLGTGPDTQYF
TRBJ2-3,.,TRBV25-1,CASSEFSTDTQYF
TRBJ1-1,.,TRBV6-6,CASNNGAGEAFF
TRBJ1-2,TRBD1,TRBV4-2,CASSQDTSRGDCTF
TRBJ2-5,.,TRBV7-9,CASSIGISQETQYF
TRBJ2-2,.,TRBV27,CASTERAAPAYTGELFF
TRBJ1-1,.,TRBV5-1,CASSLEGEVTEAFF
TRBJ2-5,.,TRBV5-4,CASSFKGRETQYF
TRBJ2-6,TRBD1,TRBV4-1,CASSPTGAMGSGANVLTF
TRBJ2-7,TRBD2,TRBV5-4,CASSSGGRYEQYF
TRBJ1-2,.,TRBV30,CAFTKGIYGYTF
TRBJ1-1,.,TRBV7-3,CASSLGRTEAFF
TRBJ2-7,.,TRBV28,CASRLRLAYEQYF
TRBJ2-5,.,TRBV5-5,CASSLGAGPETQYF
TRBJ1-1,.,TRBV7-8,CASSTRTGLTEAFF
TRBJ2-5,TRBD1,TRBV6-4,CASSGGRGTGKETQYF
TRBJ2-5,TRBD1,TRBV5-1,CASSPGTGGAETQYF
TRBJ1-1,.,TRBV18,CASSPQGRNTEAFF
TRBJ1-2,TRBD1,TRBV6-5,CASSYEGAGGYTF
TRBJ2-4,TRBD1,TRBV18,CASSLTGGGGLAKNIQYF
TRBJ2-3,.,TRBV7-9,CASSPGISTDTQYF
TRBJ2-1,TRBD1,TRBV27,CASSPGQAYNEQFF
TRBJ2-5,.,TRBV5-1,CASRFGALGGETQYF
TRBJ1-4,TRBD1,TRBV6-1,CASSARTGGATNEKLFF
TRBJ1-2,.,TRBV6-1,CASSEKGVLYGYTF
TRBJ1-1,.,TRBV10-2,CASSRRGREAFF
TRBJ1-4,.,TRBV5-1,CASSFKQPNEKLFF
TRBJ1-5,.,TRBV27,CASSSLRDVNQPQHF
TRBJ2-5,TRBD2,TRBV5-1,CASTDPSGSGQETQYF
TRBJ1-1,TRBD1,TRBV5-4,CASSSMGQGITEAFF
TRBJ2-7,TRBD1,TRBV5-1,CASSTQTGLEQYF
TRBJ2-7,TRBD2,TRBV5-1,CASSLGLWAGGPGEQYF
TRBJ2-1,.,TRBV28,CASGKYNEQFF
TRBJ2-3,.,TRBV30,CAWSVPGLTDTQYF
TRBJ2-1,.,TRBV7-3,CASSAGRSSYNEQFF
TRBJ1-5,.,TRBV9,CASSVGKGIGQPQHF
TRBJ2-7,TRBD1,TRBV5-4,CASSFGTGPEYEQYF
TRBJ2-1,.,TRBV9,CASSVRGSGFPYNEQFF
TRBJ1-5,TRBD1,TRBV4-3,CASSQDQGAQNQPQHF
TRBJ2-7,.,TRBV28,CASSYADSMLEQYF
TRBJ2-2,TRBD2,TRBV19,CASSITSGKAFRELFF
TRBJ2-7,TRBD2,TRBV9,CASSEGTSGASYEQYF
TRBJ1-2,.,TRBV19,CASQQQGSPSNYGYTF
TRBJ2-5,TRBD2,TRBV4-1,CASRRGTSGSQETQYF